This TCR beta chain is from a study of read filtering for tumor transcriptome and immune sequencing. The sample holds many counts of this clonotype. The library was built from roughly 400 ng RNA with molecular barcoded adaptors for alpha/delta and beta/gamma chains. TCRdb recomputed calls from the reads with MiXCR, one row per CDR3 protein. The table lists roughly 69,000 distinct CDR3 sequences, about 15% of them singletons. The source of this sequence is a donor at least 40 years old with multiple myeloma. Sequenced sample: a population of CD138-negative cells sorted from bone marrow.

The CDR3 loop reads CASSVSGSGYNEQFF. The DNA for the CDR3 is TGTGCCAGCAGTGTTAGCGGGAGTGGGTACAATGAGCAGTTCTTC. The genes are TRBV6-5 and TRBJ2-1; 9 bases match TRBD2. Germline lookup yields CDR1 MNHEY and CDR2 SVGAGI. The CDR3 consists of 15 residues. V dropped 5 bases and J dropped 4; count of bases not matched to a gene: 6.